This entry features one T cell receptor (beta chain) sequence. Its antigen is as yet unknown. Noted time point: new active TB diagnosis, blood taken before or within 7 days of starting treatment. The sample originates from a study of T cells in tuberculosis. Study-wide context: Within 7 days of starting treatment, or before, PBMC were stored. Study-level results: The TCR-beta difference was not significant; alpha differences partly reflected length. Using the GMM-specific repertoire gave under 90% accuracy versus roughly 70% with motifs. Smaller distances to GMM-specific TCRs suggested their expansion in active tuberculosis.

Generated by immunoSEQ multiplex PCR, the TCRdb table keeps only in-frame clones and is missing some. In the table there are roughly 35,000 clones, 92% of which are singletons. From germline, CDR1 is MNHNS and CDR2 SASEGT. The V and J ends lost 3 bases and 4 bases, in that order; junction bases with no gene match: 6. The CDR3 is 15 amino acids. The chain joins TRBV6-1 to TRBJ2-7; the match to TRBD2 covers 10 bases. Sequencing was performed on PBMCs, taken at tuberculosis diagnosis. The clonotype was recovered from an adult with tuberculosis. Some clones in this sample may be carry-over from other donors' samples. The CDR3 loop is CASSDERGGRYEQYF. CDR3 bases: TGTGCCAGCAGTGACGAGCGGGGGGGCAGGTACGAGCAGTACTTC.